The rows below give T cell receptor beta chains drawn from one sample of a study of T cell repertoires in cytomegalovirus infection. One entry per CDR3 protein, called by TCRdb with MiXCR from the reads. The profile shows around 430,000 distinct CDR3 sequences, roughly 42% of them singletons. These TCRs' antigens remain unknown. This specimen consisted of cultured PBMCs, obtained from culture after CMV antigen stimulation. The receptors derive from a human donor in good health (CMV status not recorded). Some clones in this sample may be carry-over from other donors' samples. Both conserved end residues are part of each CDR3. Each record gives: J gene, V gene, clone size, D gene, CDR3 protein, CDR3 DNA. A D gene is named only where the DNA matches it firmly. Clone size is shown for a subset of rows, as once, few, many or a class of expanded clone.

j_gene: TRBJ1-2
v_gene: TRBV7-9
abundance: .
d_gene: .
CDR3aa: CASSPGGVYGYTF
CDR3nt: TGTGCCAGCAGCCCCGGGGGGGTCTATGGCTACACCTTC

j_gene: TRBJ2-7
v_gene: TRBV28
abundance: .
d_gene: .
CDR3aa: CASSSPGGALSSSYEQYF
CDR3nt: TGTGCCAGCAGCTCACCCGGAGGAGCACTCTCAAGCTCCTACGAGCAGTACTTC

j_gene: TRBJ2-1
v_gene: TRBV27
abundance: .
d_gene: TRBD1
CDR3aa: CAKPRGRTYNEQFF
CDR3nt: TGTGCCAAACCCAGGGGGAGAACCTACAATGAGCAGTTCTTC

j_gene: TRBJ1-1
v_gene: TRBV7-2
abundance: once
d_gene: .
CDR3aa: CASSSNFWRGAFF
CDR3nt: TGTGCCAGCAGCTCTAATTTTTGGAGGGGAGCTTTCTTT

j_gene: TRBJ2-5
v_gene: TRBV28
abundance: .
d_gene: .
CDR3aa: CASTPRGAETQYF
CDR3nt: TGTGCCAGCACTCCCAGGGGAGCGGAGACCCAGTACTTC

j_gene: TRBJ2-1
v_gene: TRBV6-2/TRBV6-3
abundance: once
d_gene: TRBD2
CDR3aa: CASSLQTGGREMDEQFF
CDR3nt: TGTGCCAGCAGTCTCCAAACGGGCGGGAGGGAAATGGATGAGCAGTTCTTC

j_gene: TRBJ1-5
v_gene: TRBV7-2
abundance: .
d_gene: .
CDR3aa: CASSHGSEGINQPQHF
CDR3nt: TGTGCCAGCAGCCACGGATCGGAGGGAATAAATCAGCCCCAGCATTTT

j_gene: TRBJ1-4
v_gene: TRBV4-3
abundance: few
d_gene: .
CDR3aa: CASSQDPQWDSNEKLFF
CDR3nt: TGCGCCAGCAGCCAAGACCCACAATGGGACTCTAATGAAAAACTGTTTTTT

j_gene: TRBJ1-2
v_gene: TRBV11-2
abundance: .
d_gene: .
CDR3aa: CASSFGGNGYTF
CDR3nt: TGTGCCAGCAGCTTTGGCGGGAACGGCTACACCTTC

j_gene: TRBJ2-4
v_gene: TRBV6-4
abundance: .
d_gene: TRBD1
CDR3aa: CASSEDRRGIQYF
CDR3nt: TGTGCCAGCAGTGAGGACAGGCGCGGCATTCAGTACTTC

j_gene: TRBJ1-1
v_gene: TRBV7-6
abundance: .
d_gene: TRBD1
CDR3aa: CASSLGPGQKAFF
CDR3nt: TGTGCCAGCAGCTTAGGACCGGGACAGAAAGCTTTCTTT

j_gene: TRBJ2-7
v_gene: TRBV6-2/TRBV6-3
abundance: .
d_gene: .
CDR3aa: CASRSGAAGFYEQYF
CDR3nt: TGTGCCAGCAGAAGTGGGGCTGCGGGGTTCTACGAGCAGTACTTC

j_gene: TRBJ2-7
v_gene: TRBV7-2
abundance: few
d_gene: TRBD2
CDR3aa: CASSLIPGGEQYF
CDR3nt: TGTGCCAGCAGCCTGATCCCGGGGGGGGAGCAGTACTTC

j_gene: TRBJ2-7
v_gene: TRBV20-1
abundance: few
d_gene: .
CDR3aa: CSAKIGTREQYF
CDR3nt: TGCAGTGCTAAGATCGGGACTCGCGAGCAGTACTTC

j_gene: TRBJ1-5
v_gene: TRBV6-1
abundance: .
d_gene: .
CDR3aa: CASLRVPGNQPQHF
CDR3nt: TGTGCCAGCCTCCGGGTCCCCGGGAATCAGCCCCAGCATTTT

j_gene: TRBJ2-1
v_gene: TRBV6-2/TRBV6-3
abundance: .
d_gene: TRBD1
CDR3aa: CASNTGTGAPAGQFF
CDR3nt: TGTGCCAGCAACACCGGGACAGGGGCCCCTGCTGGGCAGTTCTTC

j_gene: TRBJ1-1
v_gene: TRBV20-1
abundance: .
d_gene: TRBD1
CDR3aa: CSAPGTGGAEAFF
CDR3nt: TGCAGTGCTCCCGGGACAGGGGGTGCTGAAGCTTTCTTT

j_gene: TRBJ2-1
v_gene: TRBV19
abundance: .
d_gene: TRBD2
CDR3aa: CASSTTRSGDYNEQFF
CDR3nt: TGTGCCAGTAGTACCACTCGGAGCGGGGATTACAATGAGCAGTTCTTC

j_gene: TRBJ2-3
v_gene: TRBV5-1
abundance: few
d_gene: TRBD2
CDR3aa: CASSLVLTGLAPQDTQYF
CDR3nt: TGCGCCAGCAGCTTGGTTTTGACCGGACTAGCCCCCCAAGATACGCAGTATTTT

j_gene: TRBJ1-6
v_gene: TRBV7-1
abundance: once
d_gene: .
CDR3aa: CASSQRGAGHNSPLHF
CDR3nt: TGTGCCAGCAGCCAGCGGGGAGCAGGGCATAATTCACCCCTCCACTTT

j_gene: TRBJ2-2
v_gene: TRBV7-2
abundance: .
d_gene: .
CDR3aa: CASSPGGGRYTGELFF
CDR3nt: TGTGCCAGCAGCCCAGGGGGAGGGCGGTACACCGGGGAGCTGTTTTTT

j_gene: TRBJ2-7
v_gene: TRBV6-1
abundance: few
d_gene: .
CDR3aa: CASSEGGDSEQYF
CDR3nt: TGTGCCAGCAGTGAAGGGGGGGATTCCGAGCAGTACTTC

j_gene: TRBJ1-1
v_gene: TRBV7-2
abundance: few
d_gene: .
CDR3aa: CASSFQGWGTEAFF
CDR3nt: TGTGCCAGCAGCTTCCAGGGGTGGGGCACTGAAGCTTTCTTT

j_gene: TRBJ2-4
v_gene: TRBV12-3/TRBV12-4
abundance: many
d_gene: TRBD1
CDR3aa: CASSSRDRVGIQYF
CDR3nt: TGTGCCAGCAGTTCCCGGGACAGGGTCGGCATTCAGTACTTC

j_gene: TRBJ2-4
v_gene: TRBV6-1
abundance: few
d_gene: .
CDR3aa: CASSDPGNIQYF
CDR3nt: TGTGCCAGCAGTGATCCCGGGAACATTCAGTACTTC

j_gene: TRBJ2-3
v_gene: TRBV10-3
abundance: .
d_gene: .
CDR3aa: CAVSLSSDTQYF
CDR3nt: TGTGCCGTATCACTGTCCTCAGATACGCAGTATTTT

j_gene: TRBJ2-1
v_gene: TRBV7-2
abundance: .
d_gene: TRBD2
CDR3aa: CASSYGLAGNEQFF
CDR3nt: TGTGCCAGCAGCTATGGACTAGCTGGCAATGAGCAGTTCTTC

j_gene: TRBJ2-3
v_gene: TRBV6-6
abundance: few
d_gene: .
CDR3aa: CASRALRLGDSTDTQYF
CDR3nt: TGTGCCAGCAGAGCCCTGCGACTAGGCGATAGCACAGATACGCAGTATTTT

j_gene: TRBJ1-1
v_gene: TRBV29-1
abundance: .
d_gene: .
CDR3aa: CSVDSSLGGKAFF
CDR3nt: TGCAGCGTTGACTCCTCCCTAGGGGGGAAAGCTTTCTTT

j_gene: TRBJ1-1
v_gene: TRBV6-1
abundance: .
d_gene: .
CDR3aa: CASSEVRGEGGRWAEAFF
CDR3nt: TGTGCCAGCAGTGAAGTCCGTGGGGAGGGAGGACGCTGGGCTGAAGCTTTCTTT

j_gene: TRBJ1-5
v_gene: TRBV7-2
abundance: few
d_gene: .
CDR3aa: CASSWTAYSNQPQHF
CDR3nt: TGTGCCAGCAGCTGGACAGCTTATAGCAATCAGCCCCAGCATTTT

j_gene: TRBJ2-7
v_gene: TRBV12-3/TRBV12-4
abundance: .
d_gene: TRBD2
CDR3aa: CATGTPGGEQYF
CDR3nt: TGTGCCACCGGGACCCCGGGGGGCGAGCAGTACTTC

j_gene: TRBJ2-3
v_gene: TRBV7-6
abundance: .
d_gene: .
CDR3aa: CASSLGPGGTQYF
CDR3nt: TGTGCCAGCAGCTTAGGGCCAGGGGGGACGCAGTATTTT

j_gene: TRBJ1-1
v_gene: TRBV2
abundance: .
d_gene: .
CDR3aa: CASSESYTTEAFF
CDR3nt: TGTGCCAGCAGTGAAAGTTATACCACTGAAGCTTTCTTT

j_gene: TRBJ1-5
v_gene: TRBV2
abundance: .
d_gene: .
CDR3aa: CASSAATRRQPQHF
CDR3nt: TGTGCCAGCAGTGCGGCGACCCGCAGGCAGCCCCAGCATTTT

j_gene: TRBJ1-1
v_gene: TRBV7-2
abundance: .
d_gene: .
CDR3aa: CASSHRALPSTEAFF
CDR3nt: TGTGCCAGCAGCCACCGGGCACTTCCCAGCACTGAAGCTTTCTTT

j_gene: TRBJ2-5
v_gene: TRBV18
abundance: .
d_gene: .
CDR3aa: CASSAGGYQETQYF
CDR3nt: TGTGCCAGCTCCGCTGGCGGGTACCAAGAGACCCAGTACTTC

j_gene: TRBJ2-1
v_gene: TRBV7-9
abundance: few
d_gene: .
CDR3aa: CASSTIGGRYNEQFF
CDR3nt: TGTGCCAGCAGCACTATTGGGGGCCGCTACAATGAGCAGTTCTTC

j_gene: TRBJ2-7
v_gene: TRBV7-2
abundance: few
d_gene: TRBD2
CDR3aa: CASSVVGLVTGEQYF
CDR3nt: TGTGCCAGCAGTGTCGTGGGACTAGTAACGGGGGAGCAGTACTTC

j_gene: TRBJ2-2
v_gene: TRBV6-2/TRBV6-3
abundance: once
d_gene: TRBD2
CDR3aa: CASSYGGLAGGDSGELFF
CDR3nt: TGTGCCAGCAGTTATGGCGGACTAGCGGGCGGTGACTCCGGGGAGCTGTTTTTT

j_gene: TRBJ2-1
v_gene: TRBV7-6
abundance: many
d_gene: .
CDR3aa: CASSLAVEADNEQFF
CDR3nt: TGTGCCAGCAGCTTAGCTGTTGAGGCCGACAATGAGCAGTTCTTC

j_gene: TRBJ2-5
v_gene: TRBV7-2
abundance: .
d_gene: .
CDR3aa: CASSEGGGSQETQYF
CDR3nt: TGTGCCAGCAGCGAGGGAGGGGGCAGCCAAGAGACCCAGTACTTC

j_gene: TRBJ2-1
v_gene: TRBV15
abundance: .
d_gene: TRBD1
CDR3aa: CATSRDHEGANGNEQFF
CDR3nt: TGTGCCACCAGCAGAGATCACGAGGGGGCGAATGGCAATGAGCAGTTCTTC

j_gene: TRBJ2-7
v_gene: TRBV6-6
abundance: few
d_gene: TRBD1
CDR3aa: CASSPQGAGSYEQYF
CDR3nt: TGTGCCAGCAGTCCACAGGGGGCGGGATCCTACGAGCAGTACTTC

j_gene: TRBJ1-2
v_gene: TRBV12-3/TRBV12-4
abundance: few
d_gene: TRBD1
CDR3aa: CASSDTGGKNYGYTF
CDR3nt: TGTGCCAGCAGTGATACAGGGGGCAAGAACTATGGCTACACCTTC

j_gene: TRBJ2-1
v_gene: TRBV7-2
abundance: .
d_gene: TRBD2
CDR3aa: CASSLSGGAYYNEQFF
CDR3nt: TGTGCCAGCAGCTTGAGCGGGGGGGCGTACTACAATGAGCAGTTCTTC

j_gene: TRBJ2-3
v_gene: TRBV12-3/TRBV12-4
abundance: .
d_gene: .
CDR3aa: CASSRLKVWGPDTQYF
CDR3nt: TGTGCCAGCAGTCGATTGAAGGTGTGGGGGCCAGATACGCAGTATTTT

j_gene: TRBJ2-1
v_gene: TRBV7-2
abundance: few
d_gene: TRBD2
CDR3aa: CASSFQTGLAVRNEQFF
CDR3nt: TGTGCCAGCAGCTTTCAAACTGGGCTAGCGGTCCGTAATGAGCAGTTCTTC

j_gene: TRBJ2-1
v_gene: TRBV4-1
abundance: .
d_gene: TRBD2
CDR3aa: CASSQVGTSGSPYEQFF
CDR3nt: TGCGCCAGCAGCCAAGTCGGGACTAGCGGGAGTCCATATGAGCAGTTCTTC